This is a list of T cell receptor beta chains from one sample in a study of control samples from healthy donors and cancer patients. The protocol was immunoSEQ multiplex PCR, while the TCRdb copy is restricted to in-frame clones and leaves out a portion. In the table there are some 130,000 clones, approximately 94% of which are singletons. Sequencing used blood. These receptors all stem from a man aged 25 to 40 in good health. Each CDR3 is given with its conserved first and last residue. Each record gives: V gene, J gene, clone size, D gene, CDR3 protein. D genes are given only for firm matches. For some rows the clone size is stated as once, few or many, or as a class when expanded; others skip it.

v_gene: TRBV19; j_gene: TRBJ1-5; abundance: NA; d_gene: TRBD1; CDR3aa: CASSRDRDSVYSNQPQHF
v_gene: TRBV18; j_gene: TRBJ2-5; abundance: NA; d_gene: TRBD1; CDR3aa: CASRKADRGQETQYF
v_gene: TRBV9; j_gene: TRBJ2-1; abundance: NA; d_gene: NA; CDR3aa: CASSVGVGVEQFF
v_gene: TRBV5-1; j_gene: TRBJ1-5; abundance: few; d_gene: NA; CDR3aa: CASSPPGRQNSNQPQHF
v_gene: TRBV18; j_gene: TRBJ2-2; abundance: NA; d_gene: TRBD1; CDR3aa: CASSLLGTGTNTGELFF
v_gene: TRBV6-4; j_gene: TRBJ2-7; abundance: NA; d_gene: NA; CDR3aa: CASRSHERGEQYF
v_gene: TRBV7-8; j_gene: TRBJ1-5; abundance: NA; d_gene: TRBD1; CDR3aa: CASSSDRSNQPQHF
v_gene: TRBV28; j_gene: TRBJ2-1; abundance: NA; d_gene: NA; CDR3aa: CASSVLTLGRNEQFF
v_gene: TRBV28; j_gene: TRBJ2-2; abundance: NA; d_gene: NA; CDR3aa: CALGGGTRNTGELFF
v_gene: TRBV19; j_gene: TRBJ2-1; abundance: NA; d_gene: NA; CDR3aa: CASSIGLYNEQFF
v_gene: TRBV15; j_gene: TRBJ2-5; abundance: NA; d_gene: TRBD2; CDR3aa: CATSTATGGPQETQYF
v_gene: TRBV24-1; j_gene: TRBJ2-2; abundance: NA; d_gene: TRBD1; CDR3aa: CATSDTPGQGENTGELFF
v_gene: TRBV28; j_gene: TRBJ1-3; abundance: NA; d_gene: NA; CDR3aa: CASSALGNTIYF
v_gene: TRBV19; j_gene: TRBJ2-7; abundance: NA; d_gene: NA; CDR3aa: CASSTSGGLYEQYF
v_gene: TRBV30; j_gene: TRBJ1-1; abundance: NA; d_gene: NA; CDR3aa: CAWSVKLGGGSLNTEAFF
v_gene: TRBV7-2; j_gene: TRBJ1-1; abundance: NA; d_gene: TRBD1; CDR3aa: CASSLAGTGVTEAFF
v_gene: TRBV15; j_gene: TRBJ1-2; abundance: NA; d_gene: NA; CDR3aa: CATSSWRPGGYTF
v_gene: TRBV6-5; j_gene: TRBJ2-1; abundance: NA; d_gene: TRBD1; CDR3aa: CASLGTVIYNEQFF
v_gene: TRBV28; j_gene: TRBJ1-5; abundance: NA; d_gene: NA; CDR3aa: CASSLLGRENQPQHF
v_gene: TRBV27; j_gene: TRBJ2-7; abundance: NA; d_gene: NA; CDR3aa: CASSLRGPTYEQYF
v_gene: TRBV12-3/TRBV12-4; j_gene: TRBJ2-7; abundance: NA; d_gene: NA; CDR3aa: CASSTGYNEQYF
v_gene: TRBV6-6; j_gene: TRBJ1-1; abundance: NA; d_gene: NA; CDR3aa: CASSYRTEAFF
v_gene: TRBV3-1/TRBV3-2; j_gene: TRBJ1-5; abundance: NA; d_gene: NA; CDR3aa: CASSPSGGNQPQHF
v_gene: TRBV7-6; j_gene: TRBJ2-5; abundance: NA; d_gene: NA; CDR3aa: CASSSYDTQYF
v_gene: TRBV5-8; j_gene: TRBJ1-1; abundance: NA; d_gene: NA; CDR3aa: CASSLARTFRNTEAFF
v_gene: TRBV15; j_gene: TRBJ1-6; abundance: NA; d_gene: NA; CDR3aa: CATSREGARGSPLHF
v_gene: TRBV7-2; j_gene: TRBJ1-5; abundance: NA; d_gene: NA; CDR3aa: CASSTGSNSNQPQHF
v_gene: TRBV6-5; j_gene: TRBJ2-1; abundance: NA; d_gene: NA; CDR3aa: CASSLGDGSYNEQFF
v_gene: TRBV6-4; j_gene: TRBJ1-6; abundance: NA; d_gene: NA; CDR3aa: CASSDSPGTASPLHF
v_gene: TRBV6-5; j_gene: TRBJ2-7; abundance: NA; d_gene: NA; CDR3aa: CASSYSGEQYF
v_gene: TRBV7-6; j_gene: TRBJ2-5; abundance: NA; d_gene: TRBD1; CDR3aa: CASSSPGQGAEETQYF
v_gene: TRBV13; j_gene: TRBJ1-3; abundance: NA; d_gene: TRBD1; CDR3aa: CASSRQGLNSGNTIYF
v_gene: TRBV18; j_gene: TRBJ1-4; abundance: NA; d_gene: NA; CDR3aa: CASSPTTGLGNEKLFF
v_gene: TRBV7-9; j_gene: TRBJ1-2; abundance: NA; d_gene: TRBD1; CDR3aa: CASSLRGTGQGNHGYTF
v_gene: TRBV11-2; j_gene: TRBJ2-1; abundance: NA; d_gene: TRBD1; CDR3aa: CASSLTGGFYNEQFF
v_gene: TRBV2; j_gene: TRBJ1-5; abundance: once; d_gene: NA; CDR3aa: CASKRERNQPQHF
v_gene: TRBV6-2/TRBV6-3; j_gene: TRBJ1-2; abundance: NA; d_gene: TRBD1; CDR3aa: CASSLPPGGTNYGYTF
v_gene: TRBV3-1/TRBV3-2; j_gene: TRBJ2-5; abundance: NA; d_gene: NA; CDR3aa: CASGRERGWETQYF
v_gene: TRBV7-2; j_gene: TRBJ1-5; abundance: NA; d_gene: TRBD1; CDR3aa: CASSFGGTGVNQPQHF
v_gene: TRBV5-8; j_gene: TRBJ1-1; abundance: NA; d_gene: NA; CDR3aa: CASSLLGSEAFF
v_gene: TRBV7-3; j_gene: TRBJ2-3; abundance: NA; d_gene: TRBD1; CDR3aa: CASSSTGGVGDTQYF
v_gene: TRBV5-1; j_gene: TRBJ2-7; abundance: NA; d_gene: TRBD1; CDR3aa: CASSRGQGTYEQYF
v_gene: TRBV28; j_gene: TRBJ2-7; abundance: NA; d_gene: TRBD1; CDR3aa: CASSWTGSYEQYF
v_gene: TRBV27; j_gene: TRBJ2-1; abundance: NA; d_gene: NA; CDR3aa: CASSLYDRYNEQFF
v_gene: TRBV5-1; j_gene: TRBJ1-1; abundance: NA; d_gene: NA; CDR3aa: CASSLEGPTEAFF
v_gene: TRBV19; j_gene: TRBJ1-2; abundance: NA; d_gene: NA; CDR3aa: CAIGGPSYGYTF
v_gene: TRBV6-5; j_gene: TRBJ1-1; abundance: NA; d_gene: TRBD1; CDR3aa: CASSTGQGRLTEAFF
v_gene: TRBV30; j_gene: TRBJ1-2; abundance: NA; d_gene: NA; CDR3aa: CAWTWGGVDGYTF
v_gene: TRBV12-3/TRBV12-4; j_gene: TRBJ1-6; abundance: once; d_gene: TRBD1; CDR3aa: CASTSGGLTPLHF
v_gene: TRBV27; j_gene: TRBJ1-2; abundance: NA; d_gene: NA; CDR3aa: CASSLSRGGKYGYTF
v_gene: TRBV6-2/TRBV6-3; j_gene: TRBJ1-5; abundance: NA; d_gene: TRBD1; CDR3aa: CASSGDRYNQPQHF
v_gene: TRBV7-2; j_gene: TRBJ2-1; abundance: NA; d_gene: TRBD2; CDR3aa: CASSLASGGYNEQFF